A selection of T cell receptor beta chains follows, all from one sample in a study of OX40 agonist ivuxolimab in advanced cancers. The data were produced by immunoSEQ multiplex PCR, yet TCRdb's version contains in-frame clones alone and is incomplete. Here the sample spans fewer than 85,000 clones, 85% to 95% being singletons. The specimen comprised CD4+ or CD8+ T cells sorted from blood, sampled in a trial of the OX40 agonist ivuxolimab. The receptors derive from an adult with an advanced solid tumor such as melanoma, head and neck, liver or kidney cancer. The CDR3 runs from the conserved cysteine through the conserved F or W. D genes are given only for firm matches. Clone size appears in some rows only: once, few, many, or a class for an expanded clone.

d_gene	v_gene	abundance	j_gene	CDR3aa	CDR3nt
TRBD2	TRBV5-1	-	TRBJ2-3	CASSISSGRLTDTQYF	TGCGCCAGCAGCATTAGTAGCGGGAGGCTGACAGATACGCAGTATTTT
-	TRBV7-2	once	TRBJ1-3	CASSLQSTSSGNTIYF	TGTGCCAGCAGCTTACAGAGTACTAGCTCTGGAAACACCATATATTTT
TRBD1	TRBV5-1	-	TRBJ2-5	CASSWTGETQYF	TGCGCCAGCAGCTGGACAGGAGAGACCCAGTACTTC
-	TRBV28	once	TRBJ2-5	CASSPSWGKRQETQYF	TGTGCCAGCAGTCCCAGCTGGGGTAAACGCCAAGAGACCCAGTACTTC
-	TRBV4-2	-	TRBJ1-1	CASSQDLAENTEAFF	TGTGCCAGCAGCCAAGATCTGGCAGAGAACACTGAAGCTTTCTTT
-	TRBV7-3	-	TRBJ2-3	CASSHPSGAQYF	TGTGCCAGCAGCCATCCATCAGGGGCGCAGTATTTT
-	TRBV19	-	TRBJ2-7	CASSQTRDAFYEQYF	TGTGCCAGTAGCCAAACTAGAGACGCCTTTTACGAGCAGTACTTC
-	TRBV4-2	-	TRBJ1-6	CASSQETVSPLHF	TGTGCCAGCAGCCAGGAAACTGTTTCACCCCTCCACTTT
TRBD2	TRBV7-2	-	TRBJ2-1	CASSLVLAGAPPYNEQFF	TGTGCCAGCAGCTTAGTACTAGCGGGGGCCCCGCCCTACAATGAGCAGTTCTTC
TRBD1	TRBV5-1	-	TRBJ1-2	CASSLGTGGFGYTF	TGCGCCAGCAGCTTAGGGACAGGGGGGTTTGGCTACACCTTC
-	TRBV4-2	-	TRBJ2-3	CASSQDVNTDTQYF	TGTGCCAGCAGCCAAGATGTGAACACAGATACGCAGTATTTT
TRBD1	TRBV27	once	TRBJ2-1	CASSSPGQGYNEQFF	TGTGCCAGCAGTTCCCCGGGACAGGGCTACAATGAGCAGTTCTTC
-	TRBV28	-	TRBJ1-2	CASSFGYGYTF	TGTGCCAGCAGCTTTGGCTATGGCTACACCTTC
TRBD1	TRBV11-1	few	TRBJ1-5	CASSSGTANQPQHF	TGTGCCAGCAGCTCCGGGACAGCCAATCAGCCCCAGCATTTT
-	TRBV28	-	TRBJ1-1	CASPPRGLDTEAFF	TGTGCCAGCCCACCGCGGGGGTTGGACACTGAAGCTTTCTTT
TRBD1	TRBV4-1	-	TRBJ1-1	CASSQDFQQGGMNTEAFF	TGCGCCAGCAGCCAAGATTTCCAGCAGGGGGGCATGAACACTGAAGCTTTCTTT
-	TRBV19	-	TRBJ2-1	CASSYQLGTEQFF	TGTGCCAGTAGCTATCAACTTGGGACGGAGCAGTTCTTC